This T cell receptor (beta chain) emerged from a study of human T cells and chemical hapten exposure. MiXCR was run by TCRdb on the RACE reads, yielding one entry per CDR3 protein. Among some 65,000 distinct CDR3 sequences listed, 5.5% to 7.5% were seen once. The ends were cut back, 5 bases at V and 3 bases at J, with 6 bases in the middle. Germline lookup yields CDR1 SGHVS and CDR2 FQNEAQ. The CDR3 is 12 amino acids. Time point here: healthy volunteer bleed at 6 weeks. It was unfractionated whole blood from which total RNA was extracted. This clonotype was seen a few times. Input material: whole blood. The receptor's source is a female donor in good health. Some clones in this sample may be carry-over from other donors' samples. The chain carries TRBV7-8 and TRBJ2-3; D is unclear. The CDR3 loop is CASSVPTDTQYF. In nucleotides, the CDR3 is TGTGCCAGCAGCGTGCCGACAGATACGCAGTATTTT.